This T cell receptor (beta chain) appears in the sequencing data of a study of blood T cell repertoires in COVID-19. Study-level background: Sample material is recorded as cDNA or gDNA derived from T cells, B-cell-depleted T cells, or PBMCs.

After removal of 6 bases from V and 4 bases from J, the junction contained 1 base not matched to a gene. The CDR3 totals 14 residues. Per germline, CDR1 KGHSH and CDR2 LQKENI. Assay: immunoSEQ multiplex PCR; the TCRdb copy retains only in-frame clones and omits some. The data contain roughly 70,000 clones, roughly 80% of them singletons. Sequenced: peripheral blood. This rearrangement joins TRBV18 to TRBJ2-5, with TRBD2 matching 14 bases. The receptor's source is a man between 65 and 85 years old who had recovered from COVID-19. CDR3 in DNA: TGTGCCAGCTCGGGGACTAGCGGGAGAGAGACCCAGTACTTC. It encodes CASSGTSGRETQYF.